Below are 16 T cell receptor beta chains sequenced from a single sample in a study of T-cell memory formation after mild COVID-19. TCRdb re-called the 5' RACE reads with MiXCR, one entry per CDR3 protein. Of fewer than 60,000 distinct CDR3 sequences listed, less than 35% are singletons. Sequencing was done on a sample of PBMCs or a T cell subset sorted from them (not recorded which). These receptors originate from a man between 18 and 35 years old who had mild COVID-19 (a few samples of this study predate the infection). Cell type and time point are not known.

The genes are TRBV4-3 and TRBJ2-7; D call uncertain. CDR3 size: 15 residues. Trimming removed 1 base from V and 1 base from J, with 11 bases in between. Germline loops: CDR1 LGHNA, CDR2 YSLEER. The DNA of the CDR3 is TGCGCCAGCAGCCAAGGGGCTGACGCATCCTACGAGCAGTACTTC. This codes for CASSQGADASYEQYF.

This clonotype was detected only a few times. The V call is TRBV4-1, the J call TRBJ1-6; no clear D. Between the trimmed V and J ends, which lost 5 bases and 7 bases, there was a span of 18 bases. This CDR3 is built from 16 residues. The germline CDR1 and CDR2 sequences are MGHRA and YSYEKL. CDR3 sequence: CASSSFYGDVNSPLHF. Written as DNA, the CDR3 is TGCGCCAGCAGCTCGTTCTACGGAGACGTGAATTCACCCCTCCACTTT.

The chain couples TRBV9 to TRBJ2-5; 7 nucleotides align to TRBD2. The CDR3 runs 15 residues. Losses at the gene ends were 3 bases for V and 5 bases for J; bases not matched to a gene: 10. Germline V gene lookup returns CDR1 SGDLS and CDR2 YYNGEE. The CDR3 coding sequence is TGTGCCAGCAGCGGCCCCACGGGGGGAGCGGAGACCCAGTACTTC. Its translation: CASSGPTGGAETQYF.

CDR3 sequence (DNA): TGTGCCAGCAGCCCGGGACACGCCTACGAGCAGTACTTC. Residues: CASSPGHAYEQYF. This chain joins TRBV5-4 and TRBJ2-7; possible D gene TRBD1, 6 bases. This CDR3 is 13 amino acids long. CDR1 is SGHNT and CDR2 is YYREEE in the germline V gene (reference sequence). Deletions cut 4 bases from V and 2 bases from J, with 10 bases between.

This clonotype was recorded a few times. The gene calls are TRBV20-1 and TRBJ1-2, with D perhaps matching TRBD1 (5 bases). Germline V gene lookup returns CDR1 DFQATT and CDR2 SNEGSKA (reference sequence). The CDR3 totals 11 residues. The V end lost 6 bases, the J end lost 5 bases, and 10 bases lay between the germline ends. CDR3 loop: CSALGLYGYTF. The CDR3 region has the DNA TGCAGTGCACTGGGACTGTATGGCTACACCTTC.

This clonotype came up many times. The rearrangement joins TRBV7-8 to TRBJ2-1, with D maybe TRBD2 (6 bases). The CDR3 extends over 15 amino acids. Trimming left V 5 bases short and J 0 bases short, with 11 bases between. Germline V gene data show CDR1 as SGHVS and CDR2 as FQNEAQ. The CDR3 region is CASSPWGGSYNEQFF. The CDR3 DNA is TGTGCCAGCAGCCCCTGGGGAGGCTCCTACAATGAGCAGTTCTTC.

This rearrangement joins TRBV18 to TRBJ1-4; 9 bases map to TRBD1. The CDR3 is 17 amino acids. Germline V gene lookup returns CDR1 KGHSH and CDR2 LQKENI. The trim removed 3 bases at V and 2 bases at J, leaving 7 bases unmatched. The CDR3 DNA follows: TGTGCCAGCTCACCCATGGACAGGGGAGCGACTAATGAAAAACTGTTTTTT. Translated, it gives CASSPMDRGATNEKLFF.

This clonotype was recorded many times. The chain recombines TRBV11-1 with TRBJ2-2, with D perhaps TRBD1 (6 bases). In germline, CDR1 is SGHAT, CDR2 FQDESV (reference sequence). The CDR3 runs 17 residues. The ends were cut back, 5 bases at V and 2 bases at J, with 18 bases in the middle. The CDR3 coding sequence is TGTGCCAGCAGCCTCGGCAGGGGAATGGTAAACACCGGGGAGCTGTTTTTT. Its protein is CASSLGRGMVNTGELFF.

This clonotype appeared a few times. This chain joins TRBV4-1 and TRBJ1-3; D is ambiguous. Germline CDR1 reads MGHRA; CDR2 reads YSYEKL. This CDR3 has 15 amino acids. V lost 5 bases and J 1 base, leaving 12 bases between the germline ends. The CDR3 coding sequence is TGCGCCAGCAGCAACCCATCGATTTCTGGAAACACCATATATTTT. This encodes CASSNPSISGNTIYF.

The CDR3 DNA reads as TGTGCCAGCAGTTTATTTGGGCAGGGACATCAGCCCCAGCATTTT. This sequence encodes CASSLFGQGHQPQHF. The rearrangement uses TRBV27 and TRBJ1-5; tentative D call: TRBD1 (5 bases). Germline V CDR1 and CDR2: MNHEY, SMNVEV (reference sequence). The CDR3 is 15 residues long. The ends were cut back, 1 base at V and 5 bases at J, with 12 bases in the middle.

DNA of the CDR3: TGCGCCAGCAGCTTGAGAGGGGGAAGTAATCAGCCCCAGCATTTT. Translating gives CASSLRGGSNQPQHF. J is TRBJ1-5 and V is TRBV5-1; D perhaps matches TRBD1 (6 bases). V shed 1 base and J shed 4 bases, with 12 bases lying between them. Germline loops: CDR1 SGHRS, CDR2 YFSETQ. The CDR3 runs 15 residues.

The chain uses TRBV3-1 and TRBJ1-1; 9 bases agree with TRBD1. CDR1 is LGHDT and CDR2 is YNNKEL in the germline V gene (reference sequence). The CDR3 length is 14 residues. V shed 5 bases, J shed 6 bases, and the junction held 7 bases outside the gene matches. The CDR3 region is CASSGSGTGPEAFF. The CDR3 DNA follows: TGTGCCAGCAGCGGGTCCGGGACAGGGCCTGAAGCTTTCTTT.

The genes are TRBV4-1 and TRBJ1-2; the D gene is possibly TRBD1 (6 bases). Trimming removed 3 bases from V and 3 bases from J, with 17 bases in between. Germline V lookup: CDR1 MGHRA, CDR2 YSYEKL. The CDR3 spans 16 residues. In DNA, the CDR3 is TGCGCCAGCAGCCATGAACAGGGCGGCTGGGACTATGGCTACACCTTC. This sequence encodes CASSHEQGGWDYGYTF.

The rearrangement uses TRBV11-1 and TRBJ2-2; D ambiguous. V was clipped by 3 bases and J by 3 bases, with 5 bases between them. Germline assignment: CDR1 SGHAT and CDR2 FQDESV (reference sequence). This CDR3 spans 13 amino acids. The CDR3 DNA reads TGTGCCAGCAGCTTCAGACACACCGGGGAGCTGTTTTTT. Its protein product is CASSFRHTGELFF.

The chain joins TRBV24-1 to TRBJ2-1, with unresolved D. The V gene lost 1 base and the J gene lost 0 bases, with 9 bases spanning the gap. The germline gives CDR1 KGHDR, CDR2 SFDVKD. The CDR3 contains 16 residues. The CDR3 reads CATSDFRSSSYNEQFF. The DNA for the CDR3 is TGTGCCACCAGTGATTTTCGGTCCAGCTCCTACAATGAGCAGTTCTTC.

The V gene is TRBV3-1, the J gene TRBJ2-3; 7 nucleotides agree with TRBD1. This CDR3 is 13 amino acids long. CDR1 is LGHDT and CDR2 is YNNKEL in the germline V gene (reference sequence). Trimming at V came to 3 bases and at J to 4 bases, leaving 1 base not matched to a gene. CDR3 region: CASSQTGSDTQYF. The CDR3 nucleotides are TGTGCCAGCAGCCAGACAGGGTCAGATACGCAGTATTTT.